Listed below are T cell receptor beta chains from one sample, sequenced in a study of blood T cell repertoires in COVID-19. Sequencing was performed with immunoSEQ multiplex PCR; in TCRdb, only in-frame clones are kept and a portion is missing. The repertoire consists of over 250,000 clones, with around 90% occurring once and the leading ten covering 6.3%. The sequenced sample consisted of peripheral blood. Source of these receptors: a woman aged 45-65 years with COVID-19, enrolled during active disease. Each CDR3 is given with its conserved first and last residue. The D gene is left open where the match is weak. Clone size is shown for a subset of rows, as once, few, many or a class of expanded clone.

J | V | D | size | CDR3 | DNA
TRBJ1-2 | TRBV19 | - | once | CASTLPGRGSSGYTF | TGTGCCAGTACTCTCCCGGGGAGGGGTTCGAGTGGCTACACCTTC
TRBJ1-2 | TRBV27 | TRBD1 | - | CASRPDRRGYGYTF | TGTGCCAGCAGACCGGACAGGCGAGGGTATGGCTACACCTTC
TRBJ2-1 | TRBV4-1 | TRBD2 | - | CASSSGGLGGRSSFYEQFF | TGCGCCAGCAGTTCGGGGGGGTTAGGCGGGAGGAGCTCTTTCTATGAGCAGTTCTTC
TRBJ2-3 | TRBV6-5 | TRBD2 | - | CASSRLAGGADTQYF | TGTGCCAGCAGTCGACTAGCGGGAGGGGCAGATACGCAGTATTTT
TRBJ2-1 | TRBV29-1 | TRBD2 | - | CSVRTSGRDNEQFF | TGCAGCGTAAGGACTAGCGGGAGGGATAATGAGCAGTTCTTC
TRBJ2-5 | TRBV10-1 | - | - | CASSESGGGSEYF | TGCGCCAGCAGTGAGTCGGGAGGGGGGAGTGAATACTTC
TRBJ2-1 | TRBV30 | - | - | CAGAAGGVFDEQFF | TGTGCCGGCGCCGCGGGCGGGGTATTCGATGAGCAGTTCTTC
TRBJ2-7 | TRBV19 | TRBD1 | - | CASSYGTGGRSGPYEQYF | TGTGCCAGTAGTTACGGGACAGGGGGCAGGTCCGGACCCTACGAGCAGTACTTC
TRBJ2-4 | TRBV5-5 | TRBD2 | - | CASSFSAGVVKNIQYF | TGTGCCAGCAGCTTTTCAGCGGGAGTTGTCAAAAACATTCAGTACTTC
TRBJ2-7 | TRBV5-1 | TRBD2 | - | CASSLRVSGMGSPYEQYF | TGCGCCAGCAGCCTGCGAGTTAGCGGGATGGGATCGCCATACGAGCAGTACTTC
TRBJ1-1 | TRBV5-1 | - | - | CASSPPAGEGAFF | TGCGCCAGCAGCCCCCCCGCCGGGGAGGGAGCTTTCTTT
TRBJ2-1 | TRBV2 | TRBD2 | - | CASPASSGNLDNEQFF | TGTGCCAGCCCGGCCTCTAGCGGGAATTTGGACAATGAGCAGTTCTTC
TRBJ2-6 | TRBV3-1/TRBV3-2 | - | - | CASSQERQLSGANVLTF | TGTGCCAGCAGCCAAGAGAGGCAGCTCTCTGGGGCCAACGTCCTGACTTTC
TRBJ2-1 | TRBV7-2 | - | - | CASSFLGSEQFF | TGTGCCAGCAGCTTCCTGGGCAGTGAGCAGTTCTTC
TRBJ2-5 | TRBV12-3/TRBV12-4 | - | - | CASTYGLQETQYF | TGTGCCAGCACCTACGGACTCCAAGAGACCCAGTACTTC
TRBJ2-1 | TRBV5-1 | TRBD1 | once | CASSLDGSRTGQFF | TGCGCCAGCAGCTTAGATGGATCGAGGACAGGGCAGTTCTTC
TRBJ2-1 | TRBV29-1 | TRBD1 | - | CSVGQGRYNEQFF | TGCAGCGTTGGACAGGGGCGCTACAATGAGCAGTTCTTC
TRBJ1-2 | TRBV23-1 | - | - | CASSQIGQCGYTF | TGCGCCAGCAGTCAAATTGGTCAGTGTGGCTACACCTTC
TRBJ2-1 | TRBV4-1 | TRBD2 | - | CASSPSGRASKSSYNEQFF | TGCGCCAGCAGCCCGAGCGGGAGGGCCTCGAAAAGCTCCTACAATGAGCAGTTCTTC
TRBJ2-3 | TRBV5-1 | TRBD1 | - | CASSLGQGPTDTQYF | TGCGCCAGCAGCTTGGGACAGGGACCTACAGATACGCAGTATTTT
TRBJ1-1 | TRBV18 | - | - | CASSYDGGTEAFF | TGTGCCAGCTCTTACGACGGGGGGACTGAAGCTTTCTTT
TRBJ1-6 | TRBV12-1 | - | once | CASSFGDSLSSYNSPLHF | TGTGCCAGCAGCTTTGGCGACTCCCTGAGCTCCTATAATTCACCCCTCCACTTT
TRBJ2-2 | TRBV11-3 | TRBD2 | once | CASSLVVAGVGTGELFF | TGTGCCAGCAGCTTAGTGGTAGCGGGAGTTGGAACCGGGGAGCTGTTTTTT
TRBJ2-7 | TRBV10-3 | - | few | CAISENVAVSYEQYF | TGTGCCATCAGTGAGAACGTGGCCGTTTCCTACGAGCAGTACTTC
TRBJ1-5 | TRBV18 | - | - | CASSPTGRAEQPQHF | TGTGCCAGCTCCCCAACAGGGAGAGCGGAGCAGCCCCAGCATTTT
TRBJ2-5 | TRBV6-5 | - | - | CASSSSSGFGETQYF | TGTGCCAGCAGTTCCTCATCGGGGTTTGGGGAGACCCAGTACTTC
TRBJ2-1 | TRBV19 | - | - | CASKMPGSNNEQFF | TGTGCCAGTAAGATGCCCGGGTCCAACAATGAGCAGTTCTTC
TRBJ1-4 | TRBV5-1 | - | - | CASSAQGRATNEKLFF | TGCGCCAGCAGCGCACAGGGCAGGGCAACTAATGAAAAACTGTTTTTT
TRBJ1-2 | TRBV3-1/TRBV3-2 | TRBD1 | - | CASTLDRAQGYTF | TGTGCCAGCACCCTGGACAGGGCTCAGGGCTACACCTTC
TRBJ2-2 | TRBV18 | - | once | CASSLLTGELFF | TGTGCCAGCTCACTCCTCACCGGGGAGCTGTTTTTT
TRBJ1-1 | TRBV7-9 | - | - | CASSLELGGGAFF | TGTGCCAGCAGCTTAGAGTTGGGGGGGGGAGCTTTCTTT
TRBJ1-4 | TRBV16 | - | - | CASSQLGVVDEKLFF | TGTGCCAGCAGCCAATTAGGGGTCGTGGATGAAAAACTGTTTTTT
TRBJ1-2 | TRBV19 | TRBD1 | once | CASSFRPGQGFGYTF | TGTGCCAGTAGTTTCCGCCCGGGACAGGGGTTTGGCTACACCTTC
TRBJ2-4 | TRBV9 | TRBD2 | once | CASSVGGRAANIQYF | TGTGCCAGCAGCGTAGGCGGGAGGGCGGCAAACATTCAGTACTTC
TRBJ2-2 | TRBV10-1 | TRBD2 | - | CASSEGLAGRNTGELFF | TGCGCCAGCAGCGAAGGACTAGCGGGGCGGAACACCGGGGAGCTGTTTTTT
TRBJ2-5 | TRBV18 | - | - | CASSPLPGQQETQYF | TGTGCCAGCTCACCGCTGCCGGGACAACAAGAGACCCAGTACTTC
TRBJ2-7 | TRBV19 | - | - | CASSIVASAYEQYF | TGTGCCAGTAGTATAGTGGCCTCCGCCTACGAGCAGTACTTC
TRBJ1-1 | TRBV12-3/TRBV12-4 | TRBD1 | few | CASSFDRGSEAFF | TGTGCCAGCAGTTTCGACAGGGGTTCTGAAGCTTTCTTT
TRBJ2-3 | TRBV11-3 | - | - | CASSPSVTDTQYF | TGTGCCAGCAGCCCCTCCGTCACAGATACGCAGTATTTT
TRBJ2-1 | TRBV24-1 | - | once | CATSDQTRFSYNEQFF | TGTGCCACCAGTGATCAGACTAGGTTCTCCTACAATGAGCAGTTCTTC